The T cell receptor (beta chain) under discussion was sequenced for a study of identical twins. After template switching added a universal primer site, the resulting cDNA carried unique molecular identifiers. TCRdb called the 5' RACE reads again in MiXCR, with one record for every CDR3 protein. The repertoire includes hundreds of thousands of distinct CDR3 sequences, 8.6% of them detected once, and approximately 0.96% sits in the top ten. In its sample, this clonotype was seen many times. This CDR3 comprises 15 residues. V lost 3 bases and J lost 3, with 12 bases in between. Every one of the donors was a healthy Caucasian. The sample also formed part of further work on yellow fever vaccine responses in identical twins.

Sequenced: PBMCs. The rearrangement joins TRBV12-3 or TRBV12-4 to TRBJ2-1; possibly TRBD1 or TRBD2 for D (7 bases each). This TCR was recovered from a woman aged 18-35 years in good health. The CDR3 loop reads CASSLQGGIYNEQFF. The CDR3 DNA reads TGTGCCAGCAGTTTGCAGGGGGGGATCTACAATGAGCAGTTCTTC.